This T cell receptor (beta chain) came from a study of blood T cell repertoires in COVID-19. Overall study context: Sources were T cells, B-cell-depleted T cells, or PBMCs; the material itself was cDNA or gDNA.

Per the original data handling: Researchers report that nucleated cell counts were estimated from reference gene primer amplification. Sequencing was performed with immunoSEQ multiplex PCR; in TCRdb, only in-frame clones are kept and a portion is missing. The V and J calls and the clone size are those of that table, but D and trimming were determined from the DNA. Among about 300,000 clones, 70% to 90% were seen once, and the ten largest hold 4% to 5%. The CDR3 runs to 17 residues. V gave up 2 bases and J gave up 1 base; unmatched junction bases: 5. In germline, CDR1 is WSHSY, CDR2 SAAADI. This clone came up a few times.

This sequence joins TRBV10-2 and TRBJ2-3, with 11 bases lining up with TRBD2. The sequenced sample was PBMCs or T cells enriched from blood (not recorded which). The receptor was derived from a man younger than 45 who had recovered from COVID-19. CDR3 nucleotides: TGCGCCAGCAGTGAGACTTTAGCGGGGGGGGGCACAGATACGCAGTATTTT. It codes for CASSETLAGGGTDTQYF.